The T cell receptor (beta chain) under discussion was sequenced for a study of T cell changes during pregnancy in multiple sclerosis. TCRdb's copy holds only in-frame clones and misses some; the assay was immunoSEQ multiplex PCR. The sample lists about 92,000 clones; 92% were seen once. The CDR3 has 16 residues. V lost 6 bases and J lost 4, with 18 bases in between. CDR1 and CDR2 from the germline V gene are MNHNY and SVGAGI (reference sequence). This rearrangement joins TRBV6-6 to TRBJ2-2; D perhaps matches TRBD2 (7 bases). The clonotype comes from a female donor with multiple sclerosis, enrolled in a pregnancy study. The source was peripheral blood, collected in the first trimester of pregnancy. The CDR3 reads CASREPGGAATGELFF. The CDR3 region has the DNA TGTGCCAGCAGGGAGCCGGGGGGCGCGGCCACCGGGGAGCTGTTTTTT.